This T cell receptor beta chain was identified in a study of PD-1 blockade in mismatch repair-deficient tumors (dated by TCRdb to the late 2010s). Study-wide context: The trial enrolled more than 85 consecutive patients with roughly twelve mismatch repair-deficient cancer types between September 2013 and late 2016, all previously treated and progressing. Tumor-associated T cell clones were tracked in the peripheral blood of patients responding to PD-1 blockade by deep sequencing of TCR CDR3 regions. General study outcomes and caveats: Rapid expansion after pembrolizumab followed by contraction, generally before radiologic responses, was shown by tumor-resident clones, which were often undetectable in blood before treatment.

For every enrolled patient, mismatch repair deficiency was confirmed by either polymerase chain reaction or immunohistochemistry. A few patients who responded to pembrolizumab therapy underwent TCR sequencing. The phase II trial prospectively evaluated PD-1 blockade with pembrolizumab in advanced mismatch repair-deficient cancers, independent of tissue of origin. Peripheral blood T cell samples were collected serially, before PD-1 blockade began and at several time points afterward. Blood sampling times were expressed in weeks after the first pembrolizumab dose. To note about this clone: Its antigen is not yet known. No much larger clonotype is one base removed from it; base qualities were not supplied.

The library was generated by the immunoSEQ multiplex PCR assay. In its TCRdb copy, this immuneACCESS table keeps in-frame sequences only and misses some clones. Where compared with another copy, unresolved V genes explain less than half of these, and the others have no known cause. The sample has about 100,000 clones on record, about 79% of them singletons. Approximately 6.5% of the sample rests with the top ten. The input for sequencing was peripheral blood, taken 30 to 36 weeks after starting pembrolizumab. The clonotype was recovered from an adult with mismatch repair-deficient cancer.

The CDR3 is CASSRADPLYEQYF. The nucleotides are TGTGCCAGCAGTCGGGCAGACCCCCTCTACGAGCAGTACTTC. The sequence joins TRBV6-6 to TRBJ2-7; no confident D gene assignment can be made. V loses 5 bases of germline sequence and J loses 3 bases, and the interval between the two ends is 14 bases. Spanning cysteine to phenylalanine, the CDR3 consists of 14 amino acids. Here the CDR3 DNA is all that survives: 42 bases in frame from base 1. The germline V gene (reference sequence) gives CDR1 as MNHNY and CDR2 as SVGAGI.